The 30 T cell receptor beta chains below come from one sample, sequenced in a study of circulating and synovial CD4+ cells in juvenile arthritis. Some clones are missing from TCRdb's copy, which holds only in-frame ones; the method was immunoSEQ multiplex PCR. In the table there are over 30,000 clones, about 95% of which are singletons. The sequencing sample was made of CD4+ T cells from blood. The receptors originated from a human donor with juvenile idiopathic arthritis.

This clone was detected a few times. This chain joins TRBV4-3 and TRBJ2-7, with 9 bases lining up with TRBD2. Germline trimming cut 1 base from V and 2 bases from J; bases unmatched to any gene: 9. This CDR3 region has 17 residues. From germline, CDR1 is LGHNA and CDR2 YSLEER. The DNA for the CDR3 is TGCGCCAGCAGCCAAGTAGCGGGGGAACCCCTCCCCTACGAGCAGTACTTC. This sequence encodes CASSQVAGEPLPYEQYF.

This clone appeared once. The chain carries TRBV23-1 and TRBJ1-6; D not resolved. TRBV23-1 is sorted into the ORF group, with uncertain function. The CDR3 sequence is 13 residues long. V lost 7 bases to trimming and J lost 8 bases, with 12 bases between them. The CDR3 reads CASITDGYSPLHF. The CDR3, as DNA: TGCGCCAGCATCACAGACGGCTATTCACCCCTCCACTTT.

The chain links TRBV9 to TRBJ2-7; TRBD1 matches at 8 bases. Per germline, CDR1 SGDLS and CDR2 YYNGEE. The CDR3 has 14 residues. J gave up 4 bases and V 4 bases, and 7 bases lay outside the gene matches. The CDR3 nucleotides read TGTGCCAGCAGCCCCGGGGACAGGAGTTACGAGCAGTACTTC. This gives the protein CASSPGDRSYEQYF.

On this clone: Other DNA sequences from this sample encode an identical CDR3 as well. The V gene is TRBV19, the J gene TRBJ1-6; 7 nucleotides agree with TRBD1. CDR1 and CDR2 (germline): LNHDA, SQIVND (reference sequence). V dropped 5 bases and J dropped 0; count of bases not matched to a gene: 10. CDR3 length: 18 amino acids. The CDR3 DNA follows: TGTGCCAGTAGTTTTGACAGGGCGATAAGCTCCTATAATTCACCCCTCCACTTT. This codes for CASSFDRAISSYNSPLHF.

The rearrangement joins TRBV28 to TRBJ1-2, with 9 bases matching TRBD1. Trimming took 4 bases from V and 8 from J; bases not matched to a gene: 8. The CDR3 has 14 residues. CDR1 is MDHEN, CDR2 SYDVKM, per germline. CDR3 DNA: TGTGCCAGCAGTTCACCGGGACAGGGCGGGGGCTACACCTTC. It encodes CASSSPGQGGGYTF.

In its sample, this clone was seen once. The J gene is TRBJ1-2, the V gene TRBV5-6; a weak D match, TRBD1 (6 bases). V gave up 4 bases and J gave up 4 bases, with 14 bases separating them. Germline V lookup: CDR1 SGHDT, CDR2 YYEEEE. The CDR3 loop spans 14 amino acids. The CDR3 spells CASSPAGQTYGYTF. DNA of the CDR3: TGTGCCAGCAGCCCGGCCGGACAGACCTATGGCTACACCTTC.

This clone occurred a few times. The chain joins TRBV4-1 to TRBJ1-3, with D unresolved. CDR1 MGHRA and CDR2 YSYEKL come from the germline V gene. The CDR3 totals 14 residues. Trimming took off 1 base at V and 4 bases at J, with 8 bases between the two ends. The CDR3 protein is CASSQAGYGNTIYF. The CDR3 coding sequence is TGCGCCAGCAGCCAAGCGGGGTACGGAAACACCATATATTTT.

CDR3 amino acids: CASSQTKEADTQYF. As DNA, the CDR3 is TGTGCCAGCAGCCAAACTAAGGAGGCAGATACGCAGTATTTT. This chain connects TRBV7-9 to TRBJ2-3; D is possibly TRBD2 (5 bases). V was shortened by 5 bases and J by 4 bases, with 13 bases between the two germline ends. The CDR3 totals 14 residues. CDR1 is SEHNR and CDR2 is FQNEAQ in the germline V gene (reference sequence).

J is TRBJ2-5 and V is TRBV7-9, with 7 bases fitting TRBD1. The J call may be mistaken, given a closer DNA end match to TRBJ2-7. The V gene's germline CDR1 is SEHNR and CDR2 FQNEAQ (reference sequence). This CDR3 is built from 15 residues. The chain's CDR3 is CASSLAGTVSLEQYF. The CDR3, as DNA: TGTGCCAGCAGCTTAGCGGGGACAGTATCTCTCGAGCAGTACTTC.

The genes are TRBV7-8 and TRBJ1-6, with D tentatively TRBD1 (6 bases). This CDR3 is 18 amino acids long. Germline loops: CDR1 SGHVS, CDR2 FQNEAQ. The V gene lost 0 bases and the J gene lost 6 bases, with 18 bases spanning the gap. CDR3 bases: TGTGCCAGCAGCTTAGCCGTTCGGGTCAGGGGTCTTAATTCACCCCTCCACTTT. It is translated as CASSLAVRVRGLNSPLHF.

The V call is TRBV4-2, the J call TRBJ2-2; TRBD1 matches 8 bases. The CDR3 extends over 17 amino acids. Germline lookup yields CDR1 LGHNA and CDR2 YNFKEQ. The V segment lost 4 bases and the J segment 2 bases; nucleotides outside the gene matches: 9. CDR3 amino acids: CASSLKDRGQNTGELFF. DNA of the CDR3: TGTGCCAGCAGCCTGAAAGACAGGGGCCAAAACACCGGGGAGCTGTTTTTT.

The CDR3 DNA reads TGTGCCAGCAGGGCGCAGGCGAACACTCAAGAGACCCAGTACTTC. Amino acids: CASRAQANTQETQYF. V gene TRBV7-2 combines with J gene TRBJ2-5; D not certain. The CDR3 has 15 residues. The V end lost 6 bases, the J end lost 2 bases, and 16 bases lay between the germline ends. Germline lookup yields CDR1 SGHTA and CDR2 FQGNSA.

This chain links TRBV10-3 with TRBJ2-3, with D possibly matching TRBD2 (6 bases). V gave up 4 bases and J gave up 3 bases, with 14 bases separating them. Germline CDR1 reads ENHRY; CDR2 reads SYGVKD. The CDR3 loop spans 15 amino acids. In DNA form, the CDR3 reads TGTGCCATCAGTGTTAGCGGCAGCGGGACAGATACGCAGTATTTT. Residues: CAISVSGSGTDTQYF.

The CDR3 here is CASSLGPQNTGELFF. The CDR3 DNA follows: TGTGCCAGCAGCTTAGGTCCACAGAACACCGGGGAGCTGTTTTTT. The chain employs TRBV7-6 and TRBJ2-2; D unresolved. Trimming shortened V by 1 base and J by 1 base, and 7 bases separated the two germline ends. This CDR3 has 15 residues. Germline CDR1 reads SGHVS; CDR2 reads FNYEAQ.

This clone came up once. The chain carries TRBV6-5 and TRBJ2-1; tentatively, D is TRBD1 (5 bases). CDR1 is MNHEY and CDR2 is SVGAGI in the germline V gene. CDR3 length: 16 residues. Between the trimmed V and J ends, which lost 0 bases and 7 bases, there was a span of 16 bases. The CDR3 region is CASSYSSGQGRNEQFF. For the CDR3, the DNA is TGTGCCAGCAGTTACTCGTCCGGCCAGGGTCGAAATGAGCAGTTCTTC.

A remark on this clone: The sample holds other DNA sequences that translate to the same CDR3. The CDR3 spells CASSQDLDRASYNSPLHF. Written as DNA, the CDR3 is TGCGCCAGCAGCCAAGATTTGGACAGGGCCTCCTATAATTCACCCCTCCACTTT. The chain couples TRBV4-1 to TRBJ1-6; 8 bases map to TRBD1. The CDR3 sequence is 18 residues long. Germline V gene sequence: CDR1 MGHRA, CDR2 YSYEKL. Trimming removed 0 bases from V and 0 bases from J; junction bases left unmatched: 4.

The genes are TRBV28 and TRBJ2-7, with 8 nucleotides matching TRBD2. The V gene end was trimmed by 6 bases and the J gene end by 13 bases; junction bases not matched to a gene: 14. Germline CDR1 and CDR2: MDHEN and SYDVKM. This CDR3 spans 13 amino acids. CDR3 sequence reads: CASSQPTGTRFYF. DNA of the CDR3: TGTGCCAGCAGCCAACCTACCGGGACTAGGTTCTACTTC.

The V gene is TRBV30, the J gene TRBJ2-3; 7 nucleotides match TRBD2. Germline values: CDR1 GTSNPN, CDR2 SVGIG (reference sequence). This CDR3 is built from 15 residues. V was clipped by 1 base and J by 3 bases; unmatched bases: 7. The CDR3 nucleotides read TGTGCCTGGAGTGGGGTCGGCGGGAGAACAGATACGCAGTATTTT. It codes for CAWSGVGGRTDTQYF.

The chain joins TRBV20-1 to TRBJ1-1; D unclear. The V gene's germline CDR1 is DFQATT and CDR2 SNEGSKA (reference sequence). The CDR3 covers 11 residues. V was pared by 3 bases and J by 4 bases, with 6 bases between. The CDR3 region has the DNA TGCAGTGCTAGGAGGGTCACTGAAGCTTTCTTT. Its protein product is CSARRVTEAFF.

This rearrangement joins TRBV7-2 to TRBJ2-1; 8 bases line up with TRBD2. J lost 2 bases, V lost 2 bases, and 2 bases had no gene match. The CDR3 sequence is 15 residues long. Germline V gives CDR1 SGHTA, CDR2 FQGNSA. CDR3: CASSLTGGTYNEQFF. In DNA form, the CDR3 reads TGTGCCAGCAGCTTAACGGGAGGGACCTACAATGAGCAGTTCTTC.

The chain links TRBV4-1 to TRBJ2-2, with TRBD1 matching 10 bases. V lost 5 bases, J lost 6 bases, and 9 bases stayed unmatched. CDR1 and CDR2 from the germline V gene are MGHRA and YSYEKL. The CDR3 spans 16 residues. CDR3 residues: CASSTPGTGVSGELFF. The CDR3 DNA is TGCGCCAGCAGCACTCCCGGGACAGGGGTATCCGGGGAGCTGTTTTTT.

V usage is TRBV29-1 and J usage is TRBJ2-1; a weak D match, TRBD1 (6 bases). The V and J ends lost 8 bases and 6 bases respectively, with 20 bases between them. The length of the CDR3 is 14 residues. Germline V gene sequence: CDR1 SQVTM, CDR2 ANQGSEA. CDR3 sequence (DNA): TGCAGCAGTCTGGGACACGGCTTGACCAATGAGCAGTTCTTC. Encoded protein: CSSLGHGLTNEQFF.

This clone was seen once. CDR3 in amino acids: CASSQAKGAKNSGNTIYF. The CDR3 DNA reads TGCGCCAGCAGCCAAGCGAAGGGGGCGAAGAACTCTGGAAACACCATATATTTT. The chain has TRBV4-1 and TRBJ1-3; the match to TRBD1 covers 7 bases. Germline-derived CDR1 and CDR2 are MGHRA and YSYEKL. The CDR3 is 18 amino acids. V dropped 1 base and J dropped 0; count of bases not matched to a gene: 9.

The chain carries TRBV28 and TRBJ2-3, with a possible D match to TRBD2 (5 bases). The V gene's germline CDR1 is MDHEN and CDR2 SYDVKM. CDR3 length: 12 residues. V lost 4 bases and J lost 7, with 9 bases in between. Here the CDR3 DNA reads TGTGCCAGCAGTTGGAGACTAAATACGCAGTATTTT. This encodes CASSWRLNTQYF.

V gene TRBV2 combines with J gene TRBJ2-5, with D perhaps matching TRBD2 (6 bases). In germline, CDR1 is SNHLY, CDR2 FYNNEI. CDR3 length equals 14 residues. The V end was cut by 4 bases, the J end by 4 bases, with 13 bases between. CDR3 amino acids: CASSVRTTPETQYF. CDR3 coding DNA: TGTGCCAGCAGTGTCCGGACTACCCCAGAGACCCAGTACTTC.

In DNA, the CDR3 is TGTGCCAGCTCACCCACTAGGACTTCCTGGTCCTACGAGCAGTACTTC. Translation gives CASSPTRTSWSYEQYF. The chain is built from TRBV18 and TRBJ2-7, with D perhaps matching TRBD2 (5 bases). The CDR3 is 16 residues long. CDR1 KGHSH and CDR2 LQKENI come from the germline V gene. V lost 3 bases and J 1 base, leaving 16 bases between the germline ends.

CDR3 residues: CASSIARISEAFF. CDR3 in DNA: TGTGCCAGCTCAATAGCCCGTATCTCTGAAGCTTTCTTT. This rearrangement joins TRBV6-5 to TRBJ1-1; D call uncertain. Trimming cost V 8 bases and J 6 bases, with 16 bases left between them. Germline V CDR1 and CDR2: MNHEY, SVGAGI. CDR3 length: 13 amino acids.

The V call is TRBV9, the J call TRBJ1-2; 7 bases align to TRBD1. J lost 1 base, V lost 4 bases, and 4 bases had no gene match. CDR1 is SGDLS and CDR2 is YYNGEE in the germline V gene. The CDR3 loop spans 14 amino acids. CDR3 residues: CASSLGDSNYGYTF. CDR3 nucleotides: TGTGCCAGCAGCCTAGGGGACAGTAACTATGGCTACACCTTC.

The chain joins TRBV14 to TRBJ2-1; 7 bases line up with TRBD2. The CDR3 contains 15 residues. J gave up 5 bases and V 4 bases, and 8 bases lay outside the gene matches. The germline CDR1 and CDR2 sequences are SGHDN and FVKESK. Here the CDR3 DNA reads TGTGCCAGCAGCCCTCGCTTGGGGGGGGACAATGAGCAGTTCTTC. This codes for CASSPRLGGDNEQFF. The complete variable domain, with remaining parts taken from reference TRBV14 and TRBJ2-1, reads EAGVTQFPSHSVIEKGQTVTLRCDPISGHDNLYWYRRVMGKEIKFLLHFVKESKQDESGMPNNRFLAERTGGTYSTLKVQPAELEDSGVYFCASSPRLGGDNEQFFGPGTRLTVL.

The CDR3 is CASSLNSINQPQHF. CDR3 bases: TGTGCCAGCAGTCTCAACAGTATCAATCAGCCCCAGCATTTT. This sequence joins TRBV7-2 and TRBJ1-5, with unresolved D. Germline loops: CDR1 SGHTA, CDR2 FQGNSA. The CDR3 consists of 14 residues. Between the trimmed V and J ends, which lost 6 bases and 3 bases, there was a span of 12 bases.